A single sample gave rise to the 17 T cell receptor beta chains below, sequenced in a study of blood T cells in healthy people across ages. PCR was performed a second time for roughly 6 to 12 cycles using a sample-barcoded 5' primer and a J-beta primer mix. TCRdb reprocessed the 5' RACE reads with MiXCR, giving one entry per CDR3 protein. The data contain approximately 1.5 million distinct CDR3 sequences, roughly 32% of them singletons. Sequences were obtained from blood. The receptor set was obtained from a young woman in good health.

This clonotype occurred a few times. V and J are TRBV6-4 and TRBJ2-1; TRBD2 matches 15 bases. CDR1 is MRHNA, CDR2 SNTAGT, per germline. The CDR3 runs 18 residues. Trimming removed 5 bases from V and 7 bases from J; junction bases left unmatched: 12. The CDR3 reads CASSPRTSGGAGMNEQFF. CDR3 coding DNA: TGTGCCAGCAGTCCACGGACTAGCGGGGGGGCCGGGATGAATGAGCAGTTCTTC.

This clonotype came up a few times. This CDR3 is CASSEALPGATDTQYF. The CDR3 nucleotides read TGTGCCAGCAGTGAAGCGCTTCCCGGGGCCACAGATACGCAGTATTTT. The chain couples TRBV2 to TRBJ2-3; TRBD1 or TRBD2 may be the D gene (5 bases each). The CDR3 runs to 16 residues. Germline assignment: CDR1 SNHLY and CDR2 FYNNEI. V dropped 0 bases and J dropped 2 bases, with 12 bases sitting between them.

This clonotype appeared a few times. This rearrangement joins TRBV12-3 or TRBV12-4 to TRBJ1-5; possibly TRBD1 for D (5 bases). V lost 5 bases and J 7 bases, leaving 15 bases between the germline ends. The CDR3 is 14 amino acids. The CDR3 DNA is TGTGCCAGCAGTGCCGGGGACGGCAGGCAGCCCCAGCATTTT. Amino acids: CASSAGDGRQPQHF.

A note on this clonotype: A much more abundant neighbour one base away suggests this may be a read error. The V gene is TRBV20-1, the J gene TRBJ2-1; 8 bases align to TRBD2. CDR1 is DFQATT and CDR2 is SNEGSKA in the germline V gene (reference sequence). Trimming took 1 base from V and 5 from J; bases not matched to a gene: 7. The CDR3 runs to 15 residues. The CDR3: CSARADRGGNNEQFF. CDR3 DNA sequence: TGCAGTGCTAGAGCGGACCGGGGGGGGAACAATGAGCAGTTCTTC.

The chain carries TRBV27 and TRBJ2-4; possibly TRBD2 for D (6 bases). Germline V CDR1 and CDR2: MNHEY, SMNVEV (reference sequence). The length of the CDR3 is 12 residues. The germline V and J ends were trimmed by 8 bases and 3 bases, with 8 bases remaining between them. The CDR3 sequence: CASGEVKNIQYF. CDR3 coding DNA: TGTGCCAGCGGGGAGGTCAAAAACATTCAGTACTTC.

The CDR3 here is CSVLGTVNTEAFF. The CDR3 DNA reads TGCAGCGTTCTTGGGACAGTGAACACTGAAGCTTTCTTT. The chain carries TRBV29-1 and TRBJ1-1, with 7 bases identical to TRBD1. The CDR3 length is 13 residues. CDR1 is SQVTM and CDR2 is ANQGSEA in the germline V gene. J gave up 0 bases and V 5 bases, and 3 bases lay outside the gene matches.

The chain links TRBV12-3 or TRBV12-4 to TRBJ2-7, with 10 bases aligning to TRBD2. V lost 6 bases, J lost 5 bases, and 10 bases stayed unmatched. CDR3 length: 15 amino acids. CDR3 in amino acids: CASSPSGRVSHEQYF. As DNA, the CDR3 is TGTGCCAGCAGCCCCAGCGGGAGGGTATCCCACGAGCAGTACTTC.

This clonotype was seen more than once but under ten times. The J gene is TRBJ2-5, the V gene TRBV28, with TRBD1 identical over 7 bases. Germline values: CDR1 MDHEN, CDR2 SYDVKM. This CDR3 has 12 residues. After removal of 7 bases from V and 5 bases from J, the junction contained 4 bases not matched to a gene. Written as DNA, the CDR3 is TGTGCCAGCAACCCCAGGGGGGAGACCCAGTACTTC. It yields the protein CASNPRGETQYF.

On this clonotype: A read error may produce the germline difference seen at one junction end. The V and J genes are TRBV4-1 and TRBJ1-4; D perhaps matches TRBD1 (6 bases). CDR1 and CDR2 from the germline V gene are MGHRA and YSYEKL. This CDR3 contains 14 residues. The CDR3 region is CASSLHRDNEKLSF. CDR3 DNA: TGCGCCAGCAGCCTTCACAGGGATAATGAAAAACTGTCTTTT.

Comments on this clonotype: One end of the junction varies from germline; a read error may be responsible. Here the CDR3 reads CTSRDYLAGVEDTQYF. The CDR3 DNA follows: TGTACCAGCAGGGACTATCTAGCGGGGGTTGAAGATACGCAGTATTTT. V and J are TRBV2 and TRBJ2-3, with 10 positions matching TRBD2. This CDR3 region has 16 residues. Germline CDR1 is SNHLY and CDR2 is FYNNEI.

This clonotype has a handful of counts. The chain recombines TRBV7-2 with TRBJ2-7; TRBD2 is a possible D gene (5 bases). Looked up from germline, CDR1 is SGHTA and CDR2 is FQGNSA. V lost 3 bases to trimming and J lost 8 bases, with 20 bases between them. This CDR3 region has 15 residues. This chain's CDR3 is CASSLFIKRTDKQYF. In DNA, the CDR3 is TGTGCCAGCAGCTTGTTCATAAAACGGACTGACAAGCAGTACTTC. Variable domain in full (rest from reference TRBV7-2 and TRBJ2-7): GAGVSQSPSNKVTEKGKDVELRCDPISGHTALYWYRQSLGQGLEFLIYFQGNSAPDKSGLPSDRFSAERTGGSVSTLTIQRTQQEDSAVYLCASSLFIKRTDKQYFGPGTRLTVT.

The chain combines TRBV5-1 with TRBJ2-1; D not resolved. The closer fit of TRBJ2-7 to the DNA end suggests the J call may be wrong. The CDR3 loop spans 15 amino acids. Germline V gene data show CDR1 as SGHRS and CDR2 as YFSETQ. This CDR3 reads CASSLESSAHNEQYF. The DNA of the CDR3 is TGCGCCAGCAGCTTGGAGTCAAGTGCTCACAATGAGCAGTACTTC.

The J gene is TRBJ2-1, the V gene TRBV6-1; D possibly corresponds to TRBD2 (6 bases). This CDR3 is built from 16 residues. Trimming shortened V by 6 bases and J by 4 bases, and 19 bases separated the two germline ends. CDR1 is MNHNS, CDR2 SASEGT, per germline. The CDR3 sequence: CASSPRGGTVYNEQFF. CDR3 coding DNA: TGTGCCAGCAGCCCCCGTGGGGGGACGGTGTACAATGAGCAGTTCTTC.

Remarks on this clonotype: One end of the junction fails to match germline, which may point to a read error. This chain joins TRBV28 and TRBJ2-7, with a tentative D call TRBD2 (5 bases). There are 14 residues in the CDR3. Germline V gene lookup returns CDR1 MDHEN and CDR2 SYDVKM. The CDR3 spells CAGSLIVGSYEQYF. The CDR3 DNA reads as TGTGCCGGCAGTTTAATAGTAGGGAGTTACGAGCAGTACTTC.

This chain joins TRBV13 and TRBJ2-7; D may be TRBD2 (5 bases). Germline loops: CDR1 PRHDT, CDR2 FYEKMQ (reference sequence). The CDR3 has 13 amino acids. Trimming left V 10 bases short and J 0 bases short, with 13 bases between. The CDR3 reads CATSEGSSYEQYF. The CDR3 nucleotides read TGTGCCACCAGTGAGGGATCCTCCTACGAGCAGTACTTC.

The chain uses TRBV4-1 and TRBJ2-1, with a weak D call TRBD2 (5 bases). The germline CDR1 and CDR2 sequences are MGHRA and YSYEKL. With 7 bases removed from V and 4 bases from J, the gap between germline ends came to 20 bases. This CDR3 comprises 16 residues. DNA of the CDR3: TGCGCCAGCAAGAGGTTAGGAGCGGACCGTTACAATGAGCAGTTCTTC. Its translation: CASKRLGADRYNEQFF.

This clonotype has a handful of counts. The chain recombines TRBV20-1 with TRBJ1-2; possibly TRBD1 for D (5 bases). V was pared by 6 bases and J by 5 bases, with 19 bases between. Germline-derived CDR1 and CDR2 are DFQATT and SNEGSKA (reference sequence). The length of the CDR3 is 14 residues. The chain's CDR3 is CSASTTAAIYGYTF. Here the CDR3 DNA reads TGCAGTGCCTCCACGACAGCCGCAATTTATGGCTACACCTTC.